Detailed here is one T cell receptor beta chain. No cognate antigen has been identified for it. The CDR3 end lies 3 residues beyond the end of the read and is filled in from the germline J gene. This entry is derived from a study of T cells in women clearing cervical HPV infection (dated by TCRdb to the late 2010s). Looking at the study overall: Cases were roughly 23 women with histologically confirmed HPV16-related CIN3 or worse, including 2 invasive cancers. Cases were matched to controls by age within five years and by the year the sample was collected. Blood from cases was drawn at the visit where the lesion was first identified, while blood from controls was drawn once the infection was no longer detected. The parent cohort enrolled 10,049 women aged 18 or older in Guanacaste, Costa Rica, during about 1993 to 1995 and followed them for less than 9 years. The exploratory proof-of-principle case-control study was nested within the Guanacaste HPV Natural History Study in Costa Rica and compared TCR repertoires across cervical HPV16 outcomes. Five blinded duplicates per group were added as quality controls, so that 60 or so samples were obtained: 50 or so participants and some 10 replicates. The controls were around 26 women whose single incident HPV16 infection cleared within 12 months with no development of precancer or cancer. HLA typing was available for only a few women, so HLA type could not be excluded as a confounder. For cases, a median interval of roughly 150 days, with an interquartile range of roughly 80 to 200 days, was observed between lesion detection and blood sampling. Median age was approximately 30 years in cases versus around 37 in controls, and baseline characteristics did not differ significantly. General findings and caveats noted by the study authors: Across sequencing depths, CIN3+ cases showed significantly higher TCR repertoire richness than controls, but evenness did not differ between the groups. Because the number of T cells per sample was unknown, the richness differences could reflect varying T-cell content rather than repertoire biology. Cases had lower TRBV6-7 relative abundance than controls (around 0.11% versus 0.15%; Bonferroni P = 0.0008). The cross-sectional design could not show whether the associations came before the infection or were a result of it, and neither effector/memory subsets nor HPV-specific T cells were isolated. By combining richness with V gene abundances, random forest classifiers separated cases from controls with an estimated AUC of roughly 0.8.

Every participant had a single incident cervical HPV16 infection, and prevalent HPV16 infections were excluded. Cervical HPV DNA was detected by MY09/MY11 PCR, and genotyping was performed by dot-blot hybridization. Approximately 15 mL of heparinized blood were centrifuged, and the buffy coat was split into aliquots, frozen at -30 degrees C, and then kept at -80 degrees C. QIAGEN kits were used to extract genomic DNA from buffy coat specimens. TCR beta CDR3 regions were amplified by multiplex PCR using the immunoSEQ assay from an average of around 1.2 ug genomic DNA per sample. Primer bias was corrected in the assay by using a complete synthetic TCR repertoire to establish an amplification baseline. Amplicons were sequenced on the Illumina platform. On the study's bioinformatics: Error correction of the sequences involved clustering with frequency ratios plus a modified nearest-neighbor algorithm, after which the sequences were analyzed in the immunoSEQ Analyzer using IMGT gene definitions. TCR richness and evenness were averaged over 20 rarefaction repeats at each rarefaction depth, excluding samples with fewer sequences than the depth. Relative abundances of V, D and J genes were compared between groups using Wilcoxon rank sum tests, with FDR correction applied. Blinded duplicates gave an intraclass correlation of approximately 96% for TCR richness and an average of about 76% across over 65 gene segments. TCRdb holds this immuneACCESS table with in-frame rearrangements only. Some clones are missing; in checked studies, unresolved V genes explain under half, and the rest has no known cause. V and J calls and clone size are copied from that table; D and trimming were computed from the DNA. The data table for this sample lists about 33,000 clones. The ten largest account for over 6.5% of the sample.

Between the V and J ends, shortened by 4 bases and 1 base respectively, the junction contains 14 bases. From the cysteine up to the phenylalanine, the CDR3 has a length of 16 residues. The 39 bases shown cover part of the CDR3, and their frame starts at base 1. Sequences LNHDA (CDR1) and SQIVND (CDR2) are obtained from the germline V gene (reference sequence). The source material was blood buffy coat. Recombination linked TRBV19 to TRBJ2-1; TRBD1 could be the D gene, as 6 bases match. The TCR comes from a woman between 18 and 70 years old with a cervical HPV16 infection that either progressed to CIN3+ or cleared (not recorded which). The covered CDR3 bases are TGTGCCAGTAGTAGCCCAGGACAGTTTTCCTACAATGAG. This yields the protein CASSSPGQFSYNE. The complete CDR3 reads CASSSPGQFSYNEQFF.